Sequencing of this TCR beta chain was carried out in a study of radiotherapy plus CTLA-4 blockade in lung cancer. Across the study: Disease control was achieved by roughly 32% of patients, and objective responses by about 17%.

Participants had chemo-refractory metastatic non-small-cell lung cancer and were treated with focal radiation plus ipilimumab CTLA-4 blockade. The table came from immunoSEQ multiplex PCR; TCRdb's copy has only in-frame clones and leaves some out. The sample shows under 110,000 clones, about 85% of them seen only once. A word on this clone: Its target is unknown.

Findings and caveats of the study: Interferon-beta, together with early blood T cell clone dynamics, reportedly best predicted response. Subsequent to radiotherapy plus ipilimumab, tumor-derived TCR clones underwent expansion in blood.

With 3 bases removed from V and 4 bases from J, the gap between germline ends came to 16 bases. Germline V lookup: CDR1 KGHSH, CDR2 LQKENI. CDR3 size: 16 residues. This TCR was sampled from a human donor with non-small cell lung cancer that progressed on radiotherapy plus ipilimumab. Some clones in this sample may be carry-over from other donors' samples. The specimen was peripheral blood, collected from a patient treated with radiotherapy plus ipilimumab. This chain uses TRBV18 with TRBJ1-3, with D perhaps TRBD1 (6 bases). As DNA, the CDR3 is TGTGCCAGCTCACCCAGTAAGACAGGATTGGGAAACACCATATATTTT. Translated, it gives CASSPSKTGLGNTIYF.